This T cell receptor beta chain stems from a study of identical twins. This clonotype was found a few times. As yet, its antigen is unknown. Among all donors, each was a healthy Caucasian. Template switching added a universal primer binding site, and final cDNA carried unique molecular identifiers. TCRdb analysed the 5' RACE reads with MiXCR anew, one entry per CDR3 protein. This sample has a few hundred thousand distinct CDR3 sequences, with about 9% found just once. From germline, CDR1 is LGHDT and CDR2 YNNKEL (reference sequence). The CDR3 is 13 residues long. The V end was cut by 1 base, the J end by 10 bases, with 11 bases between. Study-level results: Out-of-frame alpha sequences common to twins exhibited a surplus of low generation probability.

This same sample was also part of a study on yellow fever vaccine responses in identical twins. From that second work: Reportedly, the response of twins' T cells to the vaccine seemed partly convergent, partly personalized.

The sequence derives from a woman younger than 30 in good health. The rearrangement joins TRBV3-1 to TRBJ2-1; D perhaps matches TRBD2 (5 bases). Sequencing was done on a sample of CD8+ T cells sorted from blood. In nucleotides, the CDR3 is TGTGCCAGCAGCCAAGTCTCTCGAGGGGAGCAGTTCTTC. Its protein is CASSQVSRGEQFF.